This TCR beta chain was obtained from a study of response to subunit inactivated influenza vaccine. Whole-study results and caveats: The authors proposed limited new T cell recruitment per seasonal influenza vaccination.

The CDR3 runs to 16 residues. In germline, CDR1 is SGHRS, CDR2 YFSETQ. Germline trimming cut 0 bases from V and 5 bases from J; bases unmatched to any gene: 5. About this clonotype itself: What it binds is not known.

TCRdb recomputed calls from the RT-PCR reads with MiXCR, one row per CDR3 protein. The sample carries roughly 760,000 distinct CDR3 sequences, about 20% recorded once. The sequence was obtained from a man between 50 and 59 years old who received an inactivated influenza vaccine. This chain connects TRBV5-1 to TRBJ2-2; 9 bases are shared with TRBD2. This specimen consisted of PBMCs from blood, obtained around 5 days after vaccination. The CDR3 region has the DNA TGCGCCAGCAGCTTGGATAGCGGGGGTAATACCGGGGAGCTGTTTTTT. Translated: CASSLDSGGNTGELFF.